This T cell receptor beta chain emerged from a study of blood T cell repertoires in COVID-19. Note on this clone: Other DNA sequences in this specimen translate into the identical CDR3.

Generated by immunoSEQ multiplex PCR, the TCRdb table keeps only in-frame clones and is missing some. The table has hundreds of thousands of clones, 80% to 90% seen once. After removal of 2 bases from V and 3 bases from J, the junction contained 2 bases not matched to a gene. CDR3 size: 16 residues. Germline V CDR1 and CDR2: MDHEN, SYDVKM. Sequencing input: peripheral blood. This clonotype originated in a woman aged 50 to 60 who had recovered from COVID-19. This rearrangement joins TRBV28 to TRBJ2-1, with 12 bases matching TRBD2. The CDR3 sequence: CASSLLAGGNYNEQFF. The CDR3 DNA sequence: TGTGCCAGCAGTTTACTAGCGGGGGGGAACTACAATGAGCAGTTCTTC.